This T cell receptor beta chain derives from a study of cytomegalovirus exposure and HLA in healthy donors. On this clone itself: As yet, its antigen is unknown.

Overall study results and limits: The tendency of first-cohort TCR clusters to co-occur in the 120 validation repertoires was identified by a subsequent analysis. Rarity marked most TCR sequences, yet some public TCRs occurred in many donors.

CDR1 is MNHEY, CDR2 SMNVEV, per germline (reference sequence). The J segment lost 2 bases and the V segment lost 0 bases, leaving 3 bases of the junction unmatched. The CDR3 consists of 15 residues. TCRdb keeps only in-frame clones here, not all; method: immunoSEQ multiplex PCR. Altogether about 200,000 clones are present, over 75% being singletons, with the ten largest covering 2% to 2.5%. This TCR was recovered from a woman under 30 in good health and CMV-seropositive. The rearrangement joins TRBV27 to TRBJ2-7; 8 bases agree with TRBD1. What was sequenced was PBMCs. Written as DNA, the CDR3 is TGTGCCAGCAGTTTATCACAGGGGGTCCCCTACGAGCAGTACTTC. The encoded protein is CASSLSQGVPYEQYF.